These T cell receptor beta chains were read from a single sample in a study of T cell responses to AZD1222 COVID-19 vaccine. The data were produced by immunoSEQ multiplex PCR, yet TCRdb's version contains in-frame clones alone and is incomplete. The sample lists tens of thousands of clones; approximately 86% were seen once. The source material was peripheral blood, sampled on day 0 of AZD1222 vaccination. These receptors all come from an adult in good health. Each CDR3 is given with its conserved first and last residue. D genes are given only for firm matches. Some rows have no size entry. The others give once, few or many, or a class for an expanded clone.

V gene	clone size	J gene	D gene	CDR3 protein	CDR3 DNA
TRBV4-2	.	TRBJ2-5	.	CASSQEILYPGAQYF	TGTGCCAGCAGCCAAGAAATCCTGTACCCTGGAGCCCAGTACTTC
TRBV28	.	TRBJ1-1	.	CASSLQESGLNTEAFF	TGTGCCAGCAGTTTACAGGAAAGTGGCTTGAACACTGAAGCTTTCTTT
TRBV28	.	TRBJ1-5	.	CASSFGGGSNQPQHF	TGTGCCAGCAGTTTTGGGGGAGGGAGCAATCAGCCCCAGCATTTT
TRBV4-2	.	TRBJ2-5	TRBD2	CASSQDFPLAGETQYF	TGTGCCAGCAGCCAAGATTTCCCACTAGCGGGGGAGACCCAGTACTTC
TRBV7-6	.	TRBJ1-6	.	CASRLQGNSPLHF	TGTGCCAGCCGTTTACAGGGAAATTCACCCCTCCACTTT
TRBV9	once	TRBJ2-4	TRBD1	CASSRDRGGDIQYF	TGTGCCAGCAGCCGGGACAGAGGAGGTGACATTCAGTACTTC
TRBV15	.	TRBJ2-3	.	CATSRPSTDTQYF	TGTGCCACCAGCAGGCCCAGCACAGATACGCAGTATTTT
TRBV3-1/TRBV3-2	.	TRBJ2-7	TRBD1	CASSQEGTGGFEQYF	TGTGCCAGCAGCCAAGAAGGGACAGGGGGTTTCGAGCAGTACTTC
TRBV28	.	TRBJ2-7	TRBD1	CASSTLTGAYEQYF	TGTGCCAGCAGTACCCTTACAGGGGCCTACGAGCAGTACTTC
TRBV7-9	.	TRBJ1-2	TRBD1	CASSLGTGKGRDYGYTF	TGTGCCAGCAGCTTGGGGACAGGGAAGGGTAGGGACTATGGCTACACCTTC
TRBV7-2	once	TRBJ2-5	.	CASSPGSLTWETQYF	TGTGCCAGCAGCCCAGGTAGCCTCACATGGGAGACCCAGTACTTC
TRBV9	.	TRBJ1-2	.	CASSVGPEGIADYGYTF	TGTGCCAGCAGCGTAGGGCCCGAGGGGATCGCTGACTATGGCTACACCTTC
TRBV4-3	.	TRBJ2-4	.	CASSQDSARAKNIQYF	TGCGCCAGCAGCCAAGACTCGGCCAGAGCCAAAAACATTCAGTACTTC
TRBV19	.	TRBJ2-1	TRBD2	CASSALSSGGYNEQFF	TGTGCCAGTAGCGCCCTCTCCTCGGGAGGGTACAATGAGCAGTTCTTC
TRBV27	.	TRBJ2-7	.	CASSPVGQAYEQYF	TGTGCCAGCAGTCCTGTGGGACAAGCCTACGAGCAGTACTTC
TRBV9	.	TRBJ1-4	TRBD1	CASSPGTGAEEKLFF	TGTGCCAGCAGCCCAGGGACAGGGGCGGAAGAAAAACTGTTTTTT
TRBV19	.	TRBJ2-7	TRBD1	CASIDWPEGAPPRTLYEQYF	TGTGCCAGTATAGACTGGCCCGAGGGGGCTCCCCCACGGACCCTTTACGAGCAGTACTTC
TRBV6-5	.	TRBJ1-3	.	CASSYSISGVGNTIYF	TGTGCCAGCAGTTACTCGATTTCTGGGGTCGGAAACACCATATATTTT
TRBV28	.	TRBJ2-1	TRBD2	CASSSPGLAGGFEQFF	TGTGCCAGCAGTTCACCTGGACTAGCGGGAGGGTTTGAGCAGTTCTTC
TRBV12-3/TRBV12-4	.	TRBJ2-7	.	CASSLGIGQYF	TGTGCCAGCAGTTTGGGGATCGGGCAGTACTTC
TRBV7-2	.	TRBJ1-3	TRBD1	CASSFNQGAGNTIYF	TGTGCCAGCAGCTTTAACCAGGGGGCTGGAAACACCATATATTTT
TRBV4-1	.	TRBJ2-3	TRBD1	CASSLWVRDRGFTDTQYF	TGCGCCAGCAGCCTATGGGTCCGGGACAGGGGTTTCACAGATACGCAGTATTTT
TRBV5-1	.	TRBJ2-7	TRBD2	CASSFQPTTSGIISYEQYF	TGCGCCAGCAGCTTCCAACCCACGACTAGCGGAATAATATCCTACGAGCAGTACTTC
TRBV4-2	.	TRBJ1-3	.	CASSQGQGNTIYF	TGTGCCAGCAGCCAAGGCCAAGGAAACACCATATATTTT
TRBV30	.	TRBJ1-1	TRBD1	CAWKEDRTIEAFF	TGTGCCTGGAAGGAGGACAGGACAATTGAAGCTTTCTTT
TRBV7-2	.	TRBJ1-5	TRBD1	CASSLVGTGVGDQPQHF	TGTGCCAGCAGCTTAGTGGGGACAGGGGTTGGGGATCAGCCCCAGCATTTT
TRBV28	.	TRBJ1-1	.	CASSLYGVSGTEAFF	TGTGCCAGCAGTTTATACGGGGTCTCGGGCACTGAAGCTTTCTTT
TRBV6-1	.	TRBJ2-3	.	CASSEVPGGTDTQYF	TGTGCCAGCAGTGAAGTTCCAGGGGGGACAGATACGCAGTATTTT
TRBV5-8	many	TRBJ2-1	TRBD2	CASSLAHFEERGYNEQFF	TGTGCCAGCAGCTTGGCACACTTCGAGGAGCGGGGGTACAATGAGCAGTTCTTC
TRBV4-3	few	TRBJ2-7	TRBD2	CASSQASSSGRASLQYF	TGCGCCAGCAGCCAAGCAAGCTCTAGCGGGAGAGCGTCCTTGCAGTACTTC
TRBV9	.	TRBJ2-2	.	CASSVDRRNTGELFF	TGTGCCAGCAGCGTAGACAGACGAAACACCGGGGAGCTGTTTTTT
TRBV7-9	.	TRBJ1-6	.	CASSLPGPNSPLHF	TGTGCCAGCAGCTTACCAGGACCTAATTCACCCCTCCACTTT
TRBV19	.	TRBJ1-1	.	CASSIGNGGPNTEAFF	TGTGCCAGTAGTATAGGGAATGGGGGCCCGAACACTGAAGCTTTCTTT
TRBV6-5	.	TRBJ2-7	.	CASRRTRGAYEQYF	TGTGCCAGCAGACGGACGAGAGGAGCTTACGAGCAGTACTTC
TRBV7-8	.	TRBJ1-2	.	CASSLEIQSGYGYTF	TGTGCCAGCAGCTTAGAGATTCAATCGGGCTATGGCTACACCTTC
TRBV19	few	TRBJ2-3	.	CASSRRGDTQYF	TGTGCCAGTAGTAGGAGGGGTGATACGCAGTATTTT
TRBV6-5	.	TRBJ1-1	.	CATRLVVGNTEAFF	TGTGCCACCCGTTTGGTGGTCGGGAACACTGAAGCTTTCTTT
TRBV7-2	.	TRBJ2-5	.	CASSLRREETQYF	TGTGCCAGCAGCTTACGCAGGGAAGAGACCCAGTACTTC
TRBV11-2	once	TRBJ2-7	.	CASSPAEARGEQYF	TGTGCCAGCAGCCCAGCGGAGGCCAGGGGCGAGCAGTACTTC
TRBV3-1/TRBV3-2	.	TRBJ2-1	.	CASSQADRGITKEQFF	TGTGCCAGCAGCCAAGCGGACAGAGGGATCACCAAGGAGCAGTTCTTC
TRBV4-1	once	TRBJ1-5	TRBD1	CASGPGQGYQPQHF	TGCGCCAGCGGCCCGGGACAGGGGTATCAGCCCCAGCATTTT
TRBV5-5	.	TRBJ2-1	.	CASSLDRSSYNEQFF	TGTGCCAGCAGCTTAGACAGGAGCTCCTACAATGAGCAGTTCTTC
TRBV19	.	TRBJ1-1	.	CASSSPAGWNTEAFF	TGTGCCAGTAGTTCGCCGGCAGGATGGAACACTGAAGCTTTCTTT